A selection of T cell receptor beta chains follows, all from one sample in a study of CD8+CD57+ T cells in acquired aplastic anemia. TCRdb processed the reads anew with MiXCR; each CDR3 protein has one entry. The data contain 160,000 or so distinct CDR3 sequences, 71% of them singletons. Sequencing was carried out using sorted CD4+, CD8+, or CD8+CD57+ T cells (not recorded which) from PBMCs. These receptors came from a human donor with aplastic anemia. Both conserved end residues are part of each CDR3.

CASVEGYNEQFF,12,TRBV2,TRBJ2-1
CASSLEGPKGYGYTF,15,TRBV7-9,TRBJ1-2
CASSVNEQFF,10,TRBV2,TRBJ2-1
CASSYTTGNYGYTF,14,TRBV6-5,TRBJ1-2
CSAREGLAGDIYEQYF,16,TRBV20-1,TRBJ2-7
CASSPLLGQPQHF,13,TRBV12-3/TRBV12-4,TRBJ1-5
CASSEGASNQETQYF,15,TRBV2,TRBJ2-5
CASSTTSRTGGSSGYTF,17,TRBV19,TRBJ1-2
CASSYRGSRNEQFF,14,TRBV6-7,TRBJ2-1
CASSPGGSSQETQYF,15,TRBV7-2,TRBJ2-5
CATGTVRKETQYF,13,TRBV10-2,TRBJ2-5
CAISDLKDSSYGYTF,15,TRBV10-3,TRBJ1-2
CAAGQVSEQFF,11,TRBV24-1,TRBJ2-1
CASSLGQASNQPQHF,15,TRBV12-3/TRBV12-4,TRBJ1-5
CSVYFPGKGDGYTF,14,TRBV29-1,TRBJ1-2
CASRTEVYGVYEQYF,15,TRBV19,TRBJ2-7
CASSLQDLDYEQYF,14,TRBV12-3/TRBV12-4,TRBJ2-7
CASSNGLAGGNEQFF,15,TRBV19,TRBJ2-1
CASSEGTGGTGELFF,15,TRBV6-4,TRBJ2-2
CASSLGGGVQFF,12,TRBV5-4,TRBJ2-1
CAPGGQGDRGPSPLHF,16,TRBV9,TRBJ1-6
CASSSHSSPLHF,12,TRBV7-9,TRBJ1-6
CASSDDSRMNTEAFF,15,TRBV10-2,TRBJ1-1
CASGLIQTGGLDYGYTF,17,TRBV12-5,TRBJ1-2
CASSESGTFSGNTIYF,16,TRBV2,TRBJ1-3
CASIGLSQTSNYGYTF,16,TRBV19,TRBJ1-2